This T cell receptor (beta chain) was identified during a study of OX40 agonist ivuxolimab in advanced cancers. Overall study context: Aged roughly 23 to 79 with a mean of 60 years, they were under 85% male. Findings and limits, study-wide: Also showing low normalized T-cell clonal expansion were some of the nonresponders.

The table came from immunoSEQ multiplex PCR; TCRdb's copy has only in-frame clones and leaves some out. The sample yields around 92,000 clones, more than 80% seen once. In the case of this clone: The antigen is undetermined.

Trimming shortened V by 9 bases and J by 5 bases, and 18 bases separated the two germline ends. Germline V lookup: CDR1 MDHEN, CDR2 SYDVKM. The CDR3 extends over 14 amino acids. Autoimmune disease history or systemic immunosuppression barred patients. This sample comprised CD4+ or CD8+ T cells sorted from blood, obtained in a trial of the OX40 agonist ivuxolimab. The J gene is TRBJ2-3, the V gene TRBV28, with a tentative D call TRBD1 (6 bases). This receptor was obtained from an adult with an advanced solid tumor such as melanoma, head and neck, liver or kidney cancer. The CDR3: CASAGAGLLDTQYF. As DNA, the CDR3 is TGTGCCAGTGCAGGGGCAGGGCTCTTAGATACGCAGTATTTT.